This TCR beta chain was identified during a study of cytomegalovirus exposure and HLA in healthy donors. Study-level points and caveats: As a later analysis showed, several of the most significant clusters appeared to be linked to common viral pathogens.

As regards this clone: The target antigen is unknown. The junction does not match germline at one end; this may be a read error.

This CDR3 spans 15 amino acids. Per the germline V gene, CDR1 is MNHEY and CDR2 is SMNVEV (reference sequence). The PCR contained 60 Vbeta and 13 Jbeta primers. The table came from immunoSEQ multiplex PCR; TCRdb's copy has only in-frame clones and leaves some out. Of roughly 120,000 clones listed, about 70% are singletons. This sequence originates from a woman aged 25-40 years in good health and CMV-seronegative. The chain carries TRBV27 and TRBJ1-2; 12 bases fit TRBD1. The material sequenced was PBMCs. The CDR3 sequence is CASKGGTGGEYGYPF. DNA for the CDR3: TGTGCCTCCAAGGGCGGGACAGGGGGCGAATATGGCTACCCCTTC.